Below are 7 T cell receptor beta chains sequenced from a single sample in a study of T cell repertoires in cytomegalovirus infection. No cognate antigen is known for these TCRs. TCRdb fed the reads into MiXCR, producing one record per CDR3 protein. The table has about 330,000 distinct CDR3 sequences, roughly 36% seen once. The input for sequencing was cultured PBMCs, taken from culture after CMV antigen stimulation. These receptors came from a human donor in good health (CMV status not recorded). Some clones in this sample may be carry-over from other donors' samples.

CDR3 nucleotide sequence: TGTGCCAGCAAGGGAATGAAGGATCAGCCCCAGCATTTT. Its protein product is CASKGMKDQPQHF. This rearrangement joins TRBV27 to TRBJ1-5, with no clear D. This CDR3 spans 13 amino acids. The ends were cut back, 7 bases at V and 5 bases at J, with 12 bases in the middle. CDR1 is MNHEY, CDR2 SMNVEV, per germline (reference sequence).

This clonotype was counted ten times or more. V is TRBV7-2 and J is TRBJ2-3; D not certain. The germline V and J ends were trimmed by 5 bases and 2 bases, with 11 bases remaining between them. From germline, CDR1 is SGHTA and CDR2 FQGNSA. The CDR3 covers 14 residues. The CDR3 protein is CASSARRHTDTQYF. The CDR3 bases are TGTGCCAGCAGCGCTAGGCGGCACACAGATACGCAGTATTTT.

The chain carries TRBV7-2 and TRBJ2-1; D gene uncertain. The germline gives CDR1 SGHTA, CDR2 FQGNSA. Trimming removed 6 bases from V and 8 bases from J, with 14 bases in between. The CDR3 loop spans 13 amino acids. The CDR3 bases are TGTGCCAGCAGTTCCTTAGTTGACCATGAGCAGTTCTTC. Protein sequence: CASSSLVDHEQFF.

This clonotype has just one count. The chain links TRBV4-2 to TRBJ2-3, with TRBD2 matching 9 bases. The V gene's germline CDR1 is LGHNA and CDR2 YNFKEQ. The CDR3 extends over 16 amino acids. Trimming cost V 0 bases and J 4 bases; bases outside gene matches: 5. CDR3 bases: TGTGCCAGCAGCCAAGAAGAAGCGGGAGGATCAGATACGCAGTATTTT. Encoded protein: CASSQEEAGGSDTQYF.

In this sample, this clonotype turned up a few times. The rearrangement uses TRBV7-2 and TRBJ2-7, with 7 bases fitting TRBD2. This CDR3 has 15 amino acids. V gave up 0 bases and J gave up 4 bases; unmatched junction bases: 6. Germline lookup yields CDR1 SGHTA and CDR2 FQGNSA. The CDR3 DNA sequence: TGTGCCAGCAGCTTAGCGGAAGCGGGGCGATACGAGCAGTACGTC. Translation: CASSLAEAGRYEQYV.

About this clonotype itself: This may stem from a read error, because a much larger clone lies one nucleotide away. The chain is built from TRBV5-4 and TRBJ2-1; TRBD2 matches at 14 bases. From germline, CDR1 is SGHNT and CDR2 YYREEE (reference sequence). The CDR3 length is 16 residues. V lost 5 bases to trimming and J lost 3 bases; unmatched junction nucleotides: 4. CDR3 coding DNA: TGTGCCAGCAGTCCGGGACTAGCGGGAGACTACAATGAGCAGTTCTTC. This translates into CASSPGLAGDYNEQFF.

The rearrangement links TRBV4-3 to TRBJ1-2; D might be TRBD1 (5 bases). The CDR3 spans 13 residues. Germline CDR1 is LGHNA and CDR2 is YSLEER. Trimming left V 0 bases short and J 4 bases short, with 6 bases between. This CDR3 reads CASSQDGAYGYTF. The CDR3 DNA reads TGCGCCAGCAGCCAAGATGGGGCCTATGGCTACACCTTC.